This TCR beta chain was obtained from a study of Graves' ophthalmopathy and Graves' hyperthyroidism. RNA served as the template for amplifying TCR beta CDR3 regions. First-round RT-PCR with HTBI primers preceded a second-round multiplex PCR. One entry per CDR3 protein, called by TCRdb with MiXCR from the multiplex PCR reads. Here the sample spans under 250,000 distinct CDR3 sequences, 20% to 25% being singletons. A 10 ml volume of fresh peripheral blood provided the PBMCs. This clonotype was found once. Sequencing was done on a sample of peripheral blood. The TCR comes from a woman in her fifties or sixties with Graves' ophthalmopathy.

The CDR3 sequence is CSAPFGVQETQYF. In DNA form, the CDR3 reads TGCAGTGCCCCCTTCGGGGTCCAAGAGACCCAGTACTTC. The gene calls are TRBV20-1 and TRBJ2-5, with D perhaps TRBD2 (5 bases). Germline values: CDR1 DFQATT, CDR2 SNEGSKA (reference sequence). CDR3 length: 13 amino acids. The V and J ends lost 6 bases and 1 base respectively, with 12 bases between them.